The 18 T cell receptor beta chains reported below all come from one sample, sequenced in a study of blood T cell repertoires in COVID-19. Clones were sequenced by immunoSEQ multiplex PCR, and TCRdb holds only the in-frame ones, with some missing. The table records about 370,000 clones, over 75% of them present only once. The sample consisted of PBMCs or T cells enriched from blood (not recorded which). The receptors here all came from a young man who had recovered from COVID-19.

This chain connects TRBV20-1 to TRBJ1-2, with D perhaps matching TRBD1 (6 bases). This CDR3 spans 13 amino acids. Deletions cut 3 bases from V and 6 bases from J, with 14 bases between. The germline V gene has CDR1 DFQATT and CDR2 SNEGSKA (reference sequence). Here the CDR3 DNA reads TGCAGTGCTAGTCAGGGGCCCGGGGATGGCTACACCTTC. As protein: CSASQGPGDGYTF.

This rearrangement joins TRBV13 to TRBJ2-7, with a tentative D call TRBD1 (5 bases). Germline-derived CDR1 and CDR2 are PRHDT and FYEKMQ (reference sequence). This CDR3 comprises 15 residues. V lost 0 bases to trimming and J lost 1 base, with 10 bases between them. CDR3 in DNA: TGTGCCAGCAGCTTAGGTCCAGGGAAATCCTACGAGCAGTACTTC. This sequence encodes CASSLGPGKSYEQYF.

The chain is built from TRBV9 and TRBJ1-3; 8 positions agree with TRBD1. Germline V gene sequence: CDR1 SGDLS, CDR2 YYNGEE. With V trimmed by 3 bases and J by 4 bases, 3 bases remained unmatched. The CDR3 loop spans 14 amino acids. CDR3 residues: CASSARTGGNTIYF. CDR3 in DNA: TGTGCCAGCAGCGCTCGGACAGGGGGAAACACCATATATTTT.

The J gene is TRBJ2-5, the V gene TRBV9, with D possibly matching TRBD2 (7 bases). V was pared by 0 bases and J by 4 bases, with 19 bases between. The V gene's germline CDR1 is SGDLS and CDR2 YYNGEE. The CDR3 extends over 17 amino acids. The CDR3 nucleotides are TGTGCCAGCAGCGTAGACTGGAGCGGGATACAGGGAGAGACCCAGTACTTC. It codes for CASSVDWSGIQGETQYF.

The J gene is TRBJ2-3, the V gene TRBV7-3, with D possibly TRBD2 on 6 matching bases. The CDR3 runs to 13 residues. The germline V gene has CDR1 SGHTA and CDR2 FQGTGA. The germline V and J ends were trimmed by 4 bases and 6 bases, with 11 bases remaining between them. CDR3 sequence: CASSSRLGDTQYF. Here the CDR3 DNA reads TGTGCCAGCAGCTCACGACTAGGGGATACGCAGTATTTT.

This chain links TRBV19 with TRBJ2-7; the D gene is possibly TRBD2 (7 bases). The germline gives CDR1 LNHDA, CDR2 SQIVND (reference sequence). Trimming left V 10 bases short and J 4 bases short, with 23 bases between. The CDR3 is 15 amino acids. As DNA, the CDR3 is TGTGCCACCTCTTTGGCCGGGGGGCTTCCATACGAGCAGTACTTC. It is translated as CATSLAGGLPYEQYF. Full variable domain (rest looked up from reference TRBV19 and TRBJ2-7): DGGITQSPKYLFRKEGQNVTLSCEQNLNHDAMYWYRQDPGQGLRLIYYSQIVNDFQKGDIAEGYSVSREKKESFPLTVTSAQKNPTAFYLCATSLAGGLPYEQYFGPGTRLTVT.

The CDR3 DNA reads as TGCAGCGTTACTCTAGGGGGCCTCTATGGCTACACCTTC. It translates to CSVTLGGLYGYTF. The genes are TRBV29-1 and TRBJ1-2, with 7 bases that match TRBD1. CDR3 length equals 13 residues. J was trimmed by 4 bases and V by 5 bases; bases with no gene match: 7. Looked up from germline, CDR1 is SQVTM and CDR2 is ANQGSEA.

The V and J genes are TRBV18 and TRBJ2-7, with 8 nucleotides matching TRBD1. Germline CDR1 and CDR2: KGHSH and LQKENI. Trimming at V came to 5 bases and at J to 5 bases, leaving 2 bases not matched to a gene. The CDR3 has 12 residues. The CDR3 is CASSKDRDEQYF. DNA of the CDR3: TGTGCCAGCTCAAAGGACAGGGACGAGCAGTACTTC.

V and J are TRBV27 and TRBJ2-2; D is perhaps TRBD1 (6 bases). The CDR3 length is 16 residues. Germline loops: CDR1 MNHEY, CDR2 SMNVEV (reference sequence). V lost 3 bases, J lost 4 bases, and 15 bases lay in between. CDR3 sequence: CASSLWQGRLTGELFF. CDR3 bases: TGTGCCAGCAGTTTGTGGCAGGGGCGGCTCACCGGGGAGCTGTTTTTT.

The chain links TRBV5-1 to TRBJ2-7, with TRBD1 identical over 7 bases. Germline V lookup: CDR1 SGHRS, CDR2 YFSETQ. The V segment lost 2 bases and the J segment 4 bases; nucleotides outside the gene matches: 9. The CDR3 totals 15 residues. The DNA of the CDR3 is TGCGCCAGCAGCTTAGGGGGCGGAAGAGAATACGAGCAGTACTTC. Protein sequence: CASSLGGGREYEQYF.

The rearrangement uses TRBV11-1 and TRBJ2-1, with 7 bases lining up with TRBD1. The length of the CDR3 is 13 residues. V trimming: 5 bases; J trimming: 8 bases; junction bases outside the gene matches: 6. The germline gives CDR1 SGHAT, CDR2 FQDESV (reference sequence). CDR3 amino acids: CASSHNRGYEQFF. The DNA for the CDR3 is TGTGCCAGCAGCCATAACAGGGGCTATGAGCAGTTCTTC.

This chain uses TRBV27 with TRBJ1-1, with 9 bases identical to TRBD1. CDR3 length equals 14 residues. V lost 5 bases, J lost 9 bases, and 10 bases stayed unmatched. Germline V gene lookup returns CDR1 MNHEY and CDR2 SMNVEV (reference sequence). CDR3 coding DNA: TGTGCCAGCAGTACGAAGCCGGGACAGGGTAAAGCTTTCTTT. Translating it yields CASSTKPGQGKAFF.

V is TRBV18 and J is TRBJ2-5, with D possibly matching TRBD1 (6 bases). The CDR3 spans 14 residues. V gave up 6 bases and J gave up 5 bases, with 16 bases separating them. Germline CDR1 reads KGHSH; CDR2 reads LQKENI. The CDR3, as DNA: TGTGCCAGCTCCCCTCCAGGGGCAGGGGAGACCCAGTACTTC. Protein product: CASSPPGAGETQYF.

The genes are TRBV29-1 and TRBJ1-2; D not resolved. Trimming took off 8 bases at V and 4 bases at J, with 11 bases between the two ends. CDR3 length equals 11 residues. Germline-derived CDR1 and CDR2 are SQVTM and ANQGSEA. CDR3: CSLRASYGYTF. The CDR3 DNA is TGCAGCTTGCGGGCCAGCTATGGCTACACCTTC. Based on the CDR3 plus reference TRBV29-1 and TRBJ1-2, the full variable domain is SAVISQKPSRDICQRGTSLTIQCQVDSQVTMMFWYRQQPGQSLTLIATANQGSEATYESGFVIDKFPISRPNLTFSTLTVSNMSPEDSSIYLCSLRASYGYTFGSGTRLTVV.

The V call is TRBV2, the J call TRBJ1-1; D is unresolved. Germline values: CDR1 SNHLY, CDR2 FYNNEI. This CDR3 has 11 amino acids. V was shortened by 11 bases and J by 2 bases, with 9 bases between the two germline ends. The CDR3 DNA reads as TGTGCCCAACGAGAAAACACTGAAGCTTTCTTT. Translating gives CAQRENTEAFF.

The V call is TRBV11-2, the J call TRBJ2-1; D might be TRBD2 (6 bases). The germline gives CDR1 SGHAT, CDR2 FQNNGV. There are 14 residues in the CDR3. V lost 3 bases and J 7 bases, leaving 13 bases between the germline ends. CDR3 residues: CASSLRLVSNEQFF. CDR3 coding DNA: TGTGCCAGCAGCTTGAGACTAGTATCGAATGAGCAGTTCTTC.

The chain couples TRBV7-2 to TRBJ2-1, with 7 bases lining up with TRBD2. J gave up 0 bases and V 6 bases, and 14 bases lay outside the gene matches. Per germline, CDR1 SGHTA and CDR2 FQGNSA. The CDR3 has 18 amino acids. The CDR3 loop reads CASRTGTTTSRSYNEQFF. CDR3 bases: TGTGCCAGCAGGACCGGGACTACCACCTCTCGCTCCTACAATGAGCAGTTCTTC. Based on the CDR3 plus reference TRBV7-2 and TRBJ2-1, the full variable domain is GAGVSQSPSNKVTEKGKDVELRCDPISGHTALYWYRQSLGQGLEFLIYFQGNSAPDKSGLPSDRFSAERTGGSVSTLTIQRTQQEDSAVYLCASRTGTTTSRSYNEQFFGPGTRLTVL.

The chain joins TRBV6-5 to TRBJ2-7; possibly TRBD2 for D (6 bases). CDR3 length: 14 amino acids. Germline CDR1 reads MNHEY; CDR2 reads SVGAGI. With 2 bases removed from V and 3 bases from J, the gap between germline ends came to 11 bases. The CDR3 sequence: CASSYGLANYEQYF. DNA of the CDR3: TGTGCCAGCAGTTACGGTCTAGCGAACTACGAGCAGTACTTC.